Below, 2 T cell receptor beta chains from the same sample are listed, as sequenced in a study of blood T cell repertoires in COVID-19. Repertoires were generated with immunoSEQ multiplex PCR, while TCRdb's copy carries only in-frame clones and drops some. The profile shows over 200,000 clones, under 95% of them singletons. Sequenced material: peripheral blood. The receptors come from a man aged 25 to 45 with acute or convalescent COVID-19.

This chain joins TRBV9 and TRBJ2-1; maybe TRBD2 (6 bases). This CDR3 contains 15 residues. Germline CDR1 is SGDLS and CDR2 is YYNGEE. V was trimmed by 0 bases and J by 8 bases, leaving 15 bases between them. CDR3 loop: CASSVAGVDFDEQFF. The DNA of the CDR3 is TGTGCCAGCAGCGTAGCGGGGGTGGATTTCGATGAGCAGTTCTTC.

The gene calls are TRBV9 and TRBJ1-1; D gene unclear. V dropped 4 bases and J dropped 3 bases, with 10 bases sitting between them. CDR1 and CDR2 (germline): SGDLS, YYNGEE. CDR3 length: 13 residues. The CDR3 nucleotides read TGTGCCAGCAGCCCCCGGGAGGACACTGAAGCTTTCTTT. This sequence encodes CASSPREDTEAFF.